The 24 T cell receptor beta chains in this list originate from one sample, sequenced in a study of technical replicates of blood from a handful of donors. Measured with immunoSEQ multiplex PCR; TCRdb has only the in-frame clones, and not every one. The table records roughly 90,000 clones, about 96% of them present only once. What was sequenced was T cells isolated from PBMCs. These receptor sequences come from a human donor in good health.

The chain links TRBV25-1 to TRBJ2-3; D is unresolved. Deletions cut 3 bases from V and 4 bases from J, with 5 bases between. Germline values: CDR1 MGHDK, CDR2 SYGVNS. This CDR3 contains 12 residues. In DNA form, the CDR3 reads TGTGCCAGCAGTGACTTTCCAGATACGCAGTATTTT. This sequence encodes CASSDFPDTQYF.

CDR3 sequence (DNA): TGCGCCAGCAGCTTGATCCTAGCTACAAACACCGGGGAGCTGTTTTTT. Protein: CASSLILATNTGELFF. The J gene is TRBJ2-2, the V gene TRBV5-1; perhaps TRBD2 as D (5 bases). Germline CDR1 reads SGHRS; CDR2 reads YFSETQ. Trimming took 1 base from V and 2 from J, leaving 12 bases between them. The CDR3 runs 16 residues.

The CDR3 DNA reads as TGCGCCAGCAGCCACGCGCTAGCGACAAGCACAGATACGCAGTATTTT. Translation gives CASSHALATSTDTQYF. V and J are TRBV4-3 and TRBJ2-3; D is perhaps TRBD2 (6 bases). The CDR3 spans 16 residues. V was trimmed by 3 bases and J by 0 bases, leaving 13 bases between them. The germline V gene encodes CDR1 LGHNA and CDR2 YSLEER.

The J gene is TRBJ2-7, the V gene TRBV2; TRBD1 might be the D (6 bases). Germline V gives CDR1 SNHLY, CDR2 FYNNEI. V lost 2 bases, J lost 8 bases, and 25 bases lay in between. The CDR3 covers 17 residues. In DNA, the CDR3 is TGTGCCAGCAGTGAATCTCACGTACAGGGTTATTATACGAAGCAGTACTTC. Its translation: CASSESHVQGYYTKQYF.

The J gene is TRBJ2-7, the V gene TRBV5-4; perhaps TRBD1 as D (7 bases). This CDR3 is 14 amino acids long. Germline CDR1 is SGHNT and CDR2 is YYREEE (reference sequence). V lost 6 bases and J 4 bases, leaving 17 bases between the germline ends. The DNA for the CDR3 is TGTGCCAGCACCGGAGGGGGCCCCGATTACGAGCAGTACTTC. Translation: CASTGGGPDYEQYF.

The chain has TRBV2 and TRBJ2-5, with 9 bases fitting TRBD2. Germline loops: CDR1 SNHLY, CDR2 FYNNEI. This CDR3 has 17 residues. The V segment lost 3 bases and the J segment 0 bases; nucleotides outside the gene matches: 8. The DNA of the CDR3 is TGTGCCAGCAGTGATGGCCTAGCGGGGAAGTACCAAGAGACCCAGTACTTC. Its translation is CASSDGLAGKYQETQYF.

V usage is TRBV7-9 and J usage is TRBJ2-7; weak D call: TRBD1 (6 bases). Germline V gene lookup returns CDR1 SEHNR and CDR2 FQNEAQ (reference sequence). Trimming pared 3 bases from V and 3 bases from J, leaving 12 bases between. CDR3 length: 14 amino acids. The CDR3, as DNA: TGTGCCAGCAGCTTCTCCGGGACATACTACGAGCAGTACTTC. This gives the protein CASSFSGTYYEQYF.

The V gene is TRBV7-2, the J gene TRBJ2-7; the match to TRBD2 covers 14 bases. This CDR3 contains 17 residues. V lost 5 bases, J lost 3 bases, and 9 bases stayed unmatched. Germline-derived CDR1 and CDR2 are SGHTA and FQGNSA. CDR3 protein: CASSPRGTSGRLYEQYF. In nucleotides, the CDR3 is TGTGCCAGCAGCCCGAGAGGGACTAGCGGGAGACTCTACGAGCAGTACTTC. The entire variable domain, with the rest obtained from reference TRBV7-2 and TRBJ2-7, is as follows: GAGVSQSPSNKVTEKGKDVELRCDPISGHTALYWYRQSLGQGLEFLIYFQGNSAPDKSGLPSDRFSAERTGGSVSTLTIQRTQQEDSAVYLCASSPRGTSGRLYEQYFGPGTRLTVT.

The chain recombines TRBV30 with TRBJ2-7; 9 bases match TRBD2. The CDR3 totals 13 residues. V gave up 3 bases and J gave up 3 bases; unmatched junction bases: 3. CDR1 and CDR2 (germline): GTSNPN, SVGIG (reference sequence). The CDR3 nucleotides are TGTGCCTGGAGGACTAGCGGTTACTACGAGCAGTACTTC. This codes for CAWRTSGYYEQYF.

This chain links TRBV30 with TRBJ2-7; possibly TRBD1 for D (6 bases). Germline V gives CDR1 GTSNPN, CDR2 SVGIG (reference sequence). V was trimmed by 1 base and J by 9 bases, leaving 34 bases between them. The CDR3 consists of 19 residues. Here the CDR3 reads CAWSGTGTRGRGGVSGQYF. The CDR3 nucleotides read TGTGCCTGGAGTGGAACCGGGACAAGGGGCCGGGGTGGGGTATCTGGGCAGTACTTC.

The V call is TRBV10-3, the J call TRBJ2-2; 7 bases fit TRBD2. The CDR3 runs 13 residues. Looked up from germline, CDR1 is ENHRY and CDR2 is SYGVKD. Trimming at V came to 7 bases and at J to 5 bases, leaving 4 bases not matched to a gene. The CDR3 spells CAITDGRTGELFF. In DNA, the CDR3 is TGTGCCATCACCGACGGGAGGACCGGGGAGCTGTTTTTT.

The V and J genes are TRBV6-5 and TRBJ1-2; D possibly corresponds to TRBD1 (6 bases). This CDR3 region has 15 residues. Germline V gene lookup returns CDR1 MNHEY and CDR2 SVGAGI. Trimming shortened V by 6 bases and J by 0 bases, and 14 bases separated the two germline ends. The CDR3 spells CASSLQGWANYGYTF. The DNA of the CDR3 is TGTGCCAGCAGCTTACAGGGATGGGCTAACTATGGCTACACCTTC.

This chain connects TRBV9 to TRBJ2-1; TRBD2 matches 11 bases. In germline, CDR1 is SGDLS, CDR2 YYNGEE. This CDR3 spans 16 amino acids. Trimming took 3 bases from V and 6 from J; bases not matched to a gene: 8. CDR3 region: CASSAIGLAGGNEQFF. For the CDR3, the DNA is TGTGCCAGCAGCGCCATTGGACTAGCGGGCGGCAATGAGCAGTTCTTC.

The chain joins TRBV5-1 to TRBJ2-3; TRBD2 might be the D (7 bases). Germline CDR1 is SGHRS and CDR2 is YFSETQ. Trimming left V 3 bases short and J 0 bases short, with 14 bases between. The CDR3 totals 16 residues. CDR3 DNA sequence: TGCGCCAGCAGCTGGGGGGGCGCACTCAGCACAGATACGCAGTATTTT. Residues: CASSWGGALSTDTQYF.

This chain uses TRBV7-3 with TRBJ2-1; TRBD2 aligns across 8 bases. The CDR3 sequence is 14 residues long. V trimming: 3 bases; J trimming: 7 bases; junction bases outside the gene matches: 5. The germline V gene has CDR1 SGHTA and CDR2 FQGTGA. CDR3 in DNA: TGTGCCAGCAGCTTCACGGGAGGGCCAAATGAGCAGTTCTTC. Amino acid sequence: CASSFTGGPNEQFF.

In this sample, this clone turned up once. The V call is TRBV5-6, the J call TRBJ2-1; D unclear. Trimming left V 4 bases short and J 7 bases short, with 18 bases between. The CDR3 contains 15 residues. CDR1 and CDR2 from the germline V gene are SGHDT and YYEEEE. CDR3: CASSLVTPELNEQFF. The CDR3 bases are TGTGCCAGCAGCCTAGTTACCCCGGAGTTGAATGAGCAGTTCTTC.

About this clone: Other nucleotide sequences in the sample specify the same CDR3. CDR3 residues: CASSVSGRTYEQYF. The CDR3 DNA is TGTGCCAGCAGTGTTAGCGGGAGGACCTACGAGCAGTACTTC. The chain couples TRBV2 to TRBJ2-7; 10 nucleotides line up with TRBD2. The CDR3 covers 14 residues. Germline V lookup: CDR1 SNHLY, CDR2 FYNNEI. Germline trimming cut 4 bases from V and 2 bases from J; bases unmatched to any gene: 2.

The chain is built from TRBV27 and TRBJ1-1, with TRBD1 matching 7 bases. Germline V gene lookup returns CDR1 MNHEY and CDR2 SMNVEV (reference sequence). The V segment lost 3 bases and the J segment 1 base; nucleotides outside the gene matches: 2. The CDR3 runs to 14 residues. The CDR3 region is CASSFRDRNTEAFF. The CDR3 bases are TGTGCCAGCAGTTTCCGGGACAGGAACACTGAAGCTTTCTTT.

The V gene is TRBV19, the J gene TRBJ2-2; unclear D gene. Trimming shortened V by 0 bases and J by 1 base, and 3 bases separated the two germline ends. This CDR3 region has 14 residues. Germline lookup yields CDR1 LNHDA and CDR2 SQIVND (reference sequence). CDR3 sequence: CASSIDRNTGELFF. The CDR3 coding sequence is TGTGCCAGTAGTATAGACCGGAACACCGGGGAGCTGTTTTTT.

This chain connects TRBV19 to TRBJ1-1, with 10 bases matching TRBD1. From germline, CDR1 is LNHDA and CDR2 SQIVND (reference sequence). Trimming removed 1 base from V and 5 bases from J; junction bases left unmatched: 10. The length of the CDR3 is 17 residues. CDR3 in amino acids: CASSIGLRDRGWTEAFF. The DNA of the CDR3 is TGTGCCAGTAGTATAGGGCTCCGGGACAGGGGCTGGACTGAAGCTTTCTTT.

The chain carries TRBV6-5 and TRBJ1-3, with unresolved D. CDR3 size: 14 residues. V lost 6 bases to trimming and J lost 4 bases, with 13 bases between them. The germline V gene has CDR1 MNHEY and CDR2 SVGAGI. For the CDR3, the DNA is TGTGCCAGCAGCCCTAGGGCGGGGGGAAACACCATATATTTT. It codes for CASSPRAGGNTIYF.

V gene TRBV28 combines with J gene TRBJ2-7, with D hard to call. The CDR3 contains 15 residues. V gave up 4 bases and J gave up 0 bases, with 13 bases separating them. Looked up from germline, CDR1 is MDHEN and CDR2 is SYDVKM. This CDR3 is CASSSRGRPSYEQYF. CDR3 nucleotide sequence: TGTGCCAGCAGTTCTAGAGGCAGACCCTCCTACGAGCAGTACTTC.

The gene calls are TRBV7-9 and TRBJ1-1; D is possibly TRBD1 (5 bases). Germline-derived CDR1 and CDR2 are SEHNR and FQNEAQ (reference sequence). The CDR3 runs 12 residues. The V end lost 5 bases, the J end lost 8 bases, and 12 bases lay between the germline ends. CDR3 DNA sequence: TGTGCCAGCAGCCTTACGACAGTAGAAGCTTTCTTT. It translates to CASSLTTVEAFF.

V and J are TRBV4-1 and TRBJ2-7, with TRBD2 matching over 13 bases. Germline CDR1 is MGHRA and CDR2 is YSYEKL. This CDR3 contains 15 residues. The V gene end was trimmed by 3 bases and the J gene end by 3 bases; junction bases not matched to a gene: 2. The CDR3 region is CASSQRTSGSYEQYF. The CDR3 region has the DNA TGCGCCAGCAGCCAGAGGACTAGCGGGAGCTACGAGCAGTACTTC.